The clone carrying this T cell receptor beta chain was detected many times. Time point: pre-sensitization, week 0. Specified treatment: therapeutic diphenylcyclopropenone sensitization with weekly scalp DPC. TCRdb itself ran the RACE reads through MiXCR, one entry per CDR3 protein. The data hold about 270,000 distinct CDR3 sequences, with roughly 7.7% observed a single time. The data stem from a study of human T cells and chemical hapten exposure. The germline V gene encodes CDR1 MNHEY and CDR2 SVGAGI. With V trimmed by 7 bases and J by 5 bases, 1 base remained unmatched. The CDR3 extends over 13 amino acids.

This TCR came from a man younger than 35 with alopecia areata. Some clones in this sample may be carry-over from other donors' samples. The V and J genes are TRBV6-5 and TRBJ2-2; 10 bases line up with TRBD2. This specimen consisted of whole blood, obtained in connection with sensitization to the hapten diphenylcyclopropenone (DPC). The CDR3 reads CASKRGGTGELFF. The DNA of the CDR3 is TGTGCCAGCAAGCGGGGGGGAACCGGGGAGCTGTTTTTT.